The present TCR beta chain was sequenced within a study of regulatory T cells in long-lasting Graves disease. Per the germline V gene, CDR1 is LGHDT and CDR2 is YNNKEL (reference sequence). The CDR3 is 14 residues long. As concerns this clonotype: A clone one base away is much larger, so this may be a read error.

The sample's time point: newly diagnosed GD, antithyroid drugs for less than 3 months. Extracted RNA from PBMCs served as the source of the TCR library. With iRepertoire HTBI primers and Arm-PCR of CDR3 regions, TCR beta libraries were built. TCRdb processed the multiplex PCR reads anew with MiXCR; each CDR3 protein has one entry. In the table there are about 450,000 distinct CDR3 sequences, around 17% of which are singletons. The same sample was also used in a study of T cells in Graves' hyperthyroidism and ophthalmopathy.

This receptor was taken from a woman aged 30 to 39 with Graves disease. The specimen comprised peripheral blood mononuclear cells (PBMCs), sampled at new diagnosis, from a patient treated with antithyroid drugs. This chain joins TRBV3-1 and TRBJ2-2, with 8 bases lining up with TRBD1. In DNA form, the CDR3 reads TGTGCCAGCAGTGGACAGGGATGGACCGGGGAGCGGTTTTTT. Protein: CASSGQGWTGERFF.